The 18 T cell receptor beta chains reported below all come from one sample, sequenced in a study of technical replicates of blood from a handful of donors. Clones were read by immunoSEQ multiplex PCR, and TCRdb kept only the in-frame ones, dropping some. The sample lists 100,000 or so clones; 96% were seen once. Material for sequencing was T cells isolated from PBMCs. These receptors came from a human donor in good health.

CDR3 in amino acids: CASSQDQGGYEQYF. DNA for the CDR3: TGCGCCAGCAGCCAAGATCAGGGAGGCTACGAGCAGTACTTC. This sequence joins TRBV4-1 and TRBJ2-7, with D maybe TRBD2 (6 bases). The V end lost 0 bases, the J end lost 3 bases, and 9 bases lay between the germline ends. CDR1 is MGHRA and CDR2 is YSYEKL in the germline V gene. The CDR3 contains 14 residues.

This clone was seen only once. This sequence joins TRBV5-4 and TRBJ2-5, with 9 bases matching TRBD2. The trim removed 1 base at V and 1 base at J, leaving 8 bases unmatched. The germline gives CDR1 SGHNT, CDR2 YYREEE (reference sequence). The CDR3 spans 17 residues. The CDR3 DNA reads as TGTGCCAGCAGCTTGTTTCTAGCGGGACCCTTCCAAGAGACCCAGTACTTC. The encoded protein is CASSLFLAGPFQETQYF.

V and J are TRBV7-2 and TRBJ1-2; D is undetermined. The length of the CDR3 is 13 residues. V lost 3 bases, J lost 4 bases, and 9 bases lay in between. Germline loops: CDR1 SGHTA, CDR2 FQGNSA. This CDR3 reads CASSLQNLYGYTF. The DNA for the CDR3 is TGTGCCAGCAGCTTGCAGAATCTCTATGGCTACACCTTC. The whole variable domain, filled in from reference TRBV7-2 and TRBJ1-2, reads GAGVSQSPSNKVTEKGKDVELRCDPISGHTALYWYRQSLGQGLEFLIYFQGNSAPDKSGLPSDRFSAERTGGSVSTLTIQRTQQEDSAVYLCASSLQNLYGYTFGSGTRLTVV.

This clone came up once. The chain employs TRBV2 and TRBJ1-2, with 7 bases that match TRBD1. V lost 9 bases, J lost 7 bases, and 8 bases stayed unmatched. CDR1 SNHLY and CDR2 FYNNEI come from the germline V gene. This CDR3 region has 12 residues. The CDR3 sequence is CARGQPRVGYTF. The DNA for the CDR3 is TGTGCCAGGGGACAGCCCCGTGTTGGCTACACCTTC. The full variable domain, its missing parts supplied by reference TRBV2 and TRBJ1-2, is EPEVTQTPSHQVTQMGQEVILRCVPISNHLYFYWYRQILGQKVEFLVSFYNNEISEKSEIFDDQFSVERPDGSNFTLKIRSTKLEDSAMYFCARGQPRVGYTFGSGTRLTVV.

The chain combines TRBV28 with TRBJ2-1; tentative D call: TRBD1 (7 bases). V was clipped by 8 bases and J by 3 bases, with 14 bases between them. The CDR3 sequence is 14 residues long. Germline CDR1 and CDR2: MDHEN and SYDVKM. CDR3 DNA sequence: TGTGCCAGCCTTACGCGGGACAGCTACAATGAGCAGTTCTTC. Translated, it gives CASLTRDSYNEQFF.

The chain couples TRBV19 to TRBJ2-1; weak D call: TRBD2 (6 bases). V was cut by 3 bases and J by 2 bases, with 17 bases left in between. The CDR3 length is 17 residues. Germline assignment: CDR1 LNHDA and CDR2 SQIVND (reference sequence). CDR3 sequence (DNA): TGTGCCAGTAGTATTTCGGCTAGCGAGGGGCCCTACAATGAGCAGTTCTTC. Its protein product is CASSISASEGPYNEQFF.

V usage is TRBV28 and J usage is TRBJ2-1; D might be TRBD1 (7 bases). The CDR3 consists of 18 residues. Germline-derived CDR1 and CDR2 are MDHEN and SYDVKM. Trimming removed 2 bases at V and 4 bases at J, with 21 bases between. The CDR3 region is CASSLPHPGGTGYNEQFF. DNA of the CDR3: TGTGCCAGCAGTTTACCTCACCCAGGGGGGACGGGGTACAATGAGCAGTTCTTC.

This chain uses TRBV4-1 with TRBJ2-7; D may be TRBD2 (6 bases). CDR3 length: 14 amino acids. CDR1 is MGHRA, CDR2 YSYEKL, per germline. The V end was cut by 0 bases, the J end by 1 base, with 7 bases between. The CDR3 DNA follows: TGCGCCAGCAGCCAAGAGGACTATTCCTACGAGCAGTACTTC. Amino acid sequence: CASSQEDYSYEQYF.

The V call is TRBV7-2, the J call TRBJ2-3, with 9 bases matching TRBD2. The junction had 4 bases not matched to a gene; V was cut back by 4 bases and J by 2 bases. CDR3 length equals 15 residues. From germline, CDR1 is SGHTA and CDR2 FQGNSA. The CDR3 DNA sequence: TGTGCCAGCAGCTCGACTAGCGGAACCACAGATACGCAGTATTTT. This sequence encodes CASSSTSGTTDTQYF.

The CDR3 here is CASSPVAGFHAEAFF. The CDR3 DNA reads TGTGCCAGCAGCCCGGTGGCAGGGTTTCACGCTGAAGCTTTCTTT. V is TRBV9 and J is TRBJ1-1, with D possibly matching TRBD1 (5 bases). Germline CDR1 SGDLS, CDR2 YYNGEE. The CDR3 contains 15 residues. Deletions cut 4 bases from V and 6 bases from J, with 19 bases between.

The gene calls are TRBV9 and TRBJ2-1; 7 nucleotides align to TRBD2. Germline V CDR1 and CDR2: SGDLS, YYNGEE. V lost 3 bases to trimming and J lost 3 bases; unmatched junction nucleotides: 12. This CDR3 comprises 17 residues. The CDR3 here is CASSDPYGGDYYNEQFF. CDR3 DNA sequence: TGTGCCAGCAGCGATCCCTACGGCGGGGACTACTACAATGAGCAGTTCTTC.

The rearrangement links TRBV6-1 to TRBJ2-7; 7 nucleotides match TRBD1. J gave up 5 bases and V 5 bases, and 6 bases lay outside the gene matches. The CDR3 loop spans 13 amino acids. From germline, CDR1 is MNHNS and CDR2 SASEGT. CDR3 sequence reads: CASSMTGSHEQYF. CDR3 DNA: TGTGCCAGCAGTATGACAGGGTCCCACGAGCAGTACTTC.

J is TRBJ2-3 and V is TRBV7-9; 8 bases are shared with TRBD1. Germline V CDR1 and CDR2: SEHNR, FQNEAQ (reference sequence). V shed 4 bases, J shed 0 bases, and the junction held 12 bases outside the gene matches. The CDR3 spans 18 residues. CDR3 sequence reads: CASSSYWTGTTSTDTQYF. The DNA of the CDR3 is TGTGCCAGCAGCTCCTATTGGACAGGGACAACTAGCACAGATACGCAGTATTTT.

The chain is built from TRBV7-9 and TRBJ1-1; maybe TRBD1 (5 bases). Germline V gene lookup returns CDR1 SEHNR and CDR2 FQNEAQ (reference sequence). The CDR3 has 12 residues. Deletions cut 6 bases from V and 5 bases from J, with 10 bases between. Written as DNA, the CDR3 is TGTGCCAGCAGGATAGGGGAAACTGAAGCTTTCTTT. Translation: CASRIGETEAFF.

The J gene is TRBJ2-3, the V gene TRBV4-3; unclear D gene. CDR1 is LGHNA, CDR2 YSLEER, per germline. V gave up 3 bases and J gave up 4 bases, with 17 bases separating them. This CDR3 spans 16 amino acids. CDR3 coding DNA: TGCGCCAGCAGCCAGCTTCCGGCCTCGGGTCCAGATACGCAGTATTTT. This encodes CASSQLPASGPDTQYF.

As DNA, the CDR3 is TGTGCCAGCAGTGCACAGGGCTACGAGCAGTACTTC. The encoded protein is CASSAQGYEQYF. The genes are TRBV2 and TRBJ2-7; a possible D gene is TRBD1 (6 bases). The length of the CDR3 is 12 residues. Per the germline V gene, CDR1 is SNHLY and CDR2 is FYNNEI. The V gene lost 4 bases and the J gene lost 3 bases, with 7 bases spanning the gap.

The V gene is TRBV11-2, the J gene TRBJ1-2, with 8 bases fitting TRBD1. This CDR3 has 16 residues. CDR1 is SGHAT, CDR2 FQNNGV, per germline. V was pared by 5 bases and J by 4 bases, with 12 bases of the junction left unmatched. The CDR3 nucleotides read TGTGCCAGCAGCCACCTTAAGGGGACAGGCGGCTATGGCTACACCTTC. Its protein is CASSHLKGTGGYGYTF. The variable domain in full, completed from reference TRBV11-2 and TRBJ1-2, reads EAGVAQSPRYKIIEKRQSVAFWCNPISGHATLYWYQQILGQGPKLLIQFQNNGVVDDSQLPKDRFSAERLKGVDSTLKIQPAKLEDSAVYLCASSHLKGTGGYGYTFGSGTRLTVV.

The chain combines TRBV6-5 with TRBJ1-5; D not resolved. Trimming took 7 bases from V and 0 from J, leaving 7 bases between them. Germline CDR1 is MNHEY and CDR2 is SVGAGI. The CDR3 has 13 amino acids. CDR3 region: CASKAGSNQPQHF. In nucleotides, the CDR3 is TGTGCCAGCAAGGCGGGTAGCAATCAGCCCCAGCATTTT.